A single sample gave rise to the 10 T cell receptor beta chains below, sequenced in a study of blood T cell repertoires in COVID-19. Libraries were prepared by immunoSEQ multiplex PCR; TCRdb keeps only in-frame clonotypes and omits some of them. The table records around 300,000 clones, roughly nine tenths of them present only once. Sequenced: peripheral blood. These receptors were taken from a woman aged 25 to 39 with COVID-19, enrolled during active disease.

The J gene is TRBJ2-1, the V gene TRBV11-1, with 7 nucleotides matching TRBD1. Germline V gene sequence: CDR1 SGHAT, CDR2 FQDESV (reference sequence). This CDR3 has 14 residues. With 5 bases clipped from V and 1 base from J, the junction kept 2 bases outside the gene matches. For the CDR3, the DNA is TGTGCCAGCAGCCCGGGACAGTCCTACAATGAGCAGTTCTTC. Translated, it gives CASSPGQSYNEQFF.

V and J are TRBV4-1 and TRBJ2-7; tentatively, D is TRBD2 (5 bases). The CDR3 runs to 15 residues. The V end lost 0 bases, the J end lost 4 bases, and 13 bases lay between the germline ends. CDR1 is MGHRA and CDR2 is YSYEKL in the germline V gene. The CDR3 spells CASSQESTGWYEQYF. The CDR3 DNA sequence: TGCGCCAGCAGCCAAGAGTCAACGGGGTGGTACGAGCAGTACTTC.

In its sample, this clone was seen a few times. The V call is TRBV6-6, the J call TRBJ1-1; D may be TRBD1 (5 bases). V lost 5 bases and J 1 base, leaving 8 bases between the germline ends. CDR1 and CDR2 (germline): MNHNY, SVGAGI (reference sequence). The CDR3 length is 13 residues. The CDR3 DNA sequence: TGTGCCAGCAGTAACCAGGGGAACACTGAAGCTTTCTTT. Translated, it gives CASSNQGNTEAFF.

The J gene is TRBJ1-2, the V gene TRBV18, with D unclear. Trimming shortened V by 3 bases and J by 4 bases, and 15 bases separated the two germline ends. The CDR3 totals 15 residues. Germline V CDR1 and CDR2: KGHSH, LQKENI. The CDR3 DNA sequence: TGTGCCAGCTCACCGGAGGCCCAAATCTCCTATGGCTACACCTTC. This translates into CASSPEAQISYGYTF.

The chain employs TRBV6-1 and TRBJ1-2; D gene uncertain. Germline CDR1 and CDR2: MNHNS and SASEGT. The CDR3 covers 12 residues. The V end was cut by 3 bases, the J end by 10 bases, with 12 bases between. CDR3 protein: CASSEGEGTYTF. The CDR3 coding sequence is TGTGCCAGCAGTGAGGGCGAGGGTACCTACACCTTC.

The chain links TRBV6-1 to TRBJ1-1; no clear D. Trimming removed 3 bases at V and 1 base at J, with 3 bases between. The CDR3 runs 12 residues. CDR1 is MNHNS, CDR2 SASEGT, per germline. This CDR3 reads CASSERNTEAFF. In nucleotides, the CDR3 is TGTGCCAGCAGTGAGAGGAACACTGAAGCTTTCTTT.

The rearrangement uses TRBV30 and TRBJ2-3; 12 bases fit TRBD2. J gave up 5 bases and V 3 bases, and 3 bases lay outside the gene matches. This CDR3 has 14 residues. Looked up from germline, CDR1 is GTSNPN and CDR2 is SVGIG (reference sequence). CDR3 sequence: CAWSRLAGVDTQYF. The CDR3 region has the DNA TGTGCCTGGAGCCGACTAGCGGGAGTAGATACGCAGTATTTT.

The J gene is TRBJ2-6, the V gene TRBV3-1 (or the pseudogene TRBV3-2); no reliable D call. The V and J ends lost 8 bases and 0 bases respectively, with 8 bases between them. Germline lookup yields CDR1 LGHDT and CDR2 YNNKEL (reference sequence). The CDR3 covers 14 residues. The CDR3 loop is CASCSNSGANVLTF. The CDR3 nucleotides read TGTGCCAGCTGTTCCAACTCTGGGGCCAACGTCCTGACTTTC.

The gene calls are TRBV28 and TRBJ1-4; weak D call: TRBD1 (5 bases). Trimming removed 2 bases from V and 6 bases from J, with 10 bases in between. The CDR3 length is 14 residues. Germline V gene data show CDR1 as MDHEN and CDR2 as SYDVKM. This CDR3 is CASSLKGRDEKLFF. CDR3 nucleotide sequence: TGTGCCAGCAGTTTAAAGGGGAGGGATGAAAAACTGTTTTTT.

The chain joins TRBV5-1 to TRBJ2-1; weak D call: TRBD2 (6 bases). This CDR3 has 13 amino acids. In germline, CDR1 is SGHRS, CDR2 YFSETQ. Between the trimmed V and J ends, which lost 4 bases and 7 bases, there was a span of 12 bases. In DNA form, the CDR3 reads TGCGCCAGCAGCATTGGACTATCTAATGAGCAGTTCTTC. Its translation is CASSIGLSNEQFF. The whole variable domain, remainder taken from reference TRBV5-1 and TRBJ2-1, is KAGVTQTPRYLIKTRGQQVTLSCSPISGHRSVSWYQQTPGQGLQFLFEYFSETQRNKGNFPGRFSGRQFSNSRSEMNVSTLELGDSALYLCASSIGLSNEQFFGPGTRLTVL.